This T cell receptor beta chain originates from a study of T cells after yellow fever vaccination. Study in general: Those fractions that held only low numbers of cells were prepared using the SMART-Seq v4 Ultra Low Input RNA kit. The study's findings and limits: Overlap between CD4 and CD8 compartments was detected for a small share of clonotypes.

Generation of TCR cDNA used 5'RACE template switching (which added a universal primer site and UMIs). From the 5' RACE reads, TCRdb called clonotypes with MiXCR, one entry per CDR3 protein. Here the sample spans approximately 120,000 distinct CDR3 sequences, more than 6% being singletons. The CDR3 runs to 13 residues. The V end was cut by 0 bases, the J end by 8 bases, with 9 bases between. From germline, CDR1 is SGHNT and CDR2 YYREEE (reference sequence). As to this clonotype: The antigen is undetermined.

This sequence joins TRBV5-4 and TRBJ2-1; D ambiguous. The material sequenced was CD4+ T cells sorted from PBMCs, taken 9 to 10 days after the first yellow fever vaccination. The TCR originated in a man younger than 35 who received the YFV17D yellow fever vaccine. As DNA, the CDR3 is TGTGCCAGCAGCTTGGCCGGGCCAGATGAGCAGTTCTTC. The encoded protein is CASSLAGPDEQFF.